This TCR beta chain came from a study of T cell clones after liver transplantation. Study overall: TCRbeta sequencing after a pre-transplant mixed lymphocyte reaction identified graft-donor-reactive clones, later tracked in post-transplant blood. Standard immunosuppression, with no induction, continued until 12-24 months after transplant. Patients counted as tolerant after at least one year off all immunosuppression, enzymes not exceeding twice normal. Samples came pre-transplant, pre-randomization before withdrawal, and post-randomization after withdrawal ended.

Here immunoSEQ multiplex PCR was the method, and the copy in TCRdb shows in-frame clones only, minus some. In the table there are 20,000 to 25,000 clones, 80% to 95% of which are singletons. Germline V gene lookup returns CDR1 MGHDK and CDR2 SYGVNS. The V and J ends lost 6 bases and 6 bases respectively, with 12 bases between them. This CDR3 has 12 residues. The sequenced sample was CD8+ T cells from blood, obtained less than 27 months after liver transplant. V and J are TRBV25-1 and TRBJ2-7; D assignment may be TRBD1 or TRBD2 (5 bases each). The clonotype comes from a human patient who received a liver transplant. The graft donor may be the source of some T cells. In nucleotides, the CDR3 is TGTGCCAGCAGACGGGGCCTGAGCGAGCAGTACTTC. It translates to CASRRGLSEQYF.